Following are 30 T cell receptor beta chains from one sample sequenced in a study of control samples from healthy donors and cancer patients. Repertoires were generated with immunoSEQ multiplex PCR, while TCRdb's copy carries only in-frame clones and drops some. The sample contains 79,000 or so clones, about 88% of which appear only once. The sample comprised PBMCs. These receptors all stem from a woman aged 45-59 years with colorectal cancer.

This clone has just one count. This specimen includes other DNA sequences encoding the same CDR3. The rearrangement uses TRBV4-1 and TRBJ1-4, with 9 bases matching TRBD1. Germline CDR1 MGHRA, CDR2 YSYEKL. V was pared by 1 base and J by 2 bases, with 2 bases of the junction left unmatched. CDR3 length: 16 amino acids. CDR3 sequence (DNA): TGCGCCAGCAGCCAAGGGGACAGGGCCACTAATGAAAAACTGTTTTTT. This gives the protein CASSQGDRATNEKLFF.

This clone was observed a handful of times. V is TRBV6-5 and J is TRBJ2-7; D remains ambiguous. Germline CDR1 and CDR2: MNHEY and SVGAGI. This CDR3 contains 13 residues. The V end was cut by 8 bases, the J end by 0 bases, with 11 bases between. CDR3 nucleotide sequence: TGTGCCAGCTCAATTGCAGGCTCCTACGAGCAGTACGTC. Translation: CASSIAGSYEQYV.

The gene calls are TRBV7-2 and TRBJ1-2; D ambiguous. The ends were cut back, 3 bases at V and 4 bases at J, with 9 bases in the middle. This CDR3 has 13 amino acids. Germline V gene data show CDR1 as SGHTA and CDR2 as FQGNSA. The CDR3 bases are TGTGCCAGCAGCTTCGGGAGTAGCTATGGCTACACCTTC. Translation: CASSFGSSYGYTF.

As DNA, the CDR3 is TGTGCCAGCAGTTTCGGCCGGGGGCACCTGTTTTACACCGGGGAGCTGTTTTTT. Translating gives CASSFGRGHLFYTGELFF. The chain uses TRBV27 and TRBJ2-2, with D perhaps TRBD1 or TRBD2 (6 bases each). Germline V gene lookup returns CDR1 MNHEY and CDR2 SMNVEV (reference sequence). CDR3 length: 18 residues. Trimming removed 3 bases at V and 3 bases at J, with 20 bases between.

V is TRBV5-1 and J is TRBJ2-6, with D perhaps TRBD1 (6 bases). CDR1 and CDR2 from the germline V gene are SGHRS and YFSETQ. Deletions cut 2 bases from V and 0 bases from J, with 15 bases between. The CDR3 runs to 18 residues. The CDR3 loop reads CASSFRAGAASGANVLTF. The CDR3 DNA sequence: TGCGCCAGCAGCTTTAGGGCAGGGGCTGCCTCTGGGGCCAACGTCCTGACTTTC.

The rearrangement links TRBV6-2 or TRBV6-3 to TRBJ2-7; D unclear. Per the germline V gene, CDR1 is MNHEY and CDR2 is SVGEGT. The CDR3 runs to 15 residues. With 2 bases removed from V and 3 bases from J, the gap between germline ends came to 14 bases. The CDR3 DNA reads as TGTGCCAGCAGTTACGAGCCCTTTAGGGACTACGAGCAGTACGTC. Its protein is CASSYEPFRDYEQYV.

Comment on this clone: One end of the junction varies from germline; a read error may be responsible. This rearrangement joins TRBV9 to TRBJ2-1; D gene ambiguous. The CDR3 has 13 amino acids. Germline CDR1 and CDR2: SGDLS and YYNGEE. The CDR3 loop reads CASSVATSHLSIF. The CDR3 DNA reads as TGTGCCAGCAGCGTAGCTACCTCCCACCTCTCGATCTTC.

The chain employs TRBV10-3 and TRBJ2-5, with D perhaps TRBD1 or TRBD2 (5 bases each). Trimming left V 0 bases short and J 5 bases short, with 19 bases between. The CDR3 consists of 17 residues. Germline V gene lookup returns CDR1 ENHRY and CDR2 SYGVKD. The CDR3 DNA is TGTGCCATCAGTGAGTCTTTTGGGACCTTCCAACTCGAGACCCAGTACTTC. Translation gives CAISESFGTFQLETQYF.

The chain couples TRBV6-5 to TRBJ2-7, with D unclear. Germline-derived CDR1 and CDR2 are MNHEY and SVGAGI. The CDR3 has 13 amino acids. V was pared by 6 bases and J by 2 bases, with 11 bases between. The CDR3 spells CASRRTDTYEQYV. The DNA for the CDR3 is TGTGCCAGCAGACGGACCGACACCTACGAGCAGTACGTC.

This rearrangement joins TRBV6-5 to TRBJ1-2; D not certain. Between the trimmed V and J ends, which lost 2 bases and 2 bases, there was a span of 15 bases. This CDR3 region has 16 residues. The V gene's germline CDR1 is MNHEY and CDR2 SVGAGI. CDR3 nucleotide sequence: TGTGCCAGCAGTTACCCCCTCTCGGACGGGAACTATGGCTACACCTTC. Protein sequence: CASSYPLSDGNYGYTF.

The CDR3, as DNA: TGTGCCAGCAGCTTGTGGATGGTGAGCTCCTACAATGAGCAGTTCTTC. This translates into CASSLWMVSSYNEQFF. The chain is built from TRBV5-6 and TRBJ2-1, with unresolved D. Germline CDR1 reads SGHDT; CDR2 reads YYEEEE. This CDR3 contains 16 residues. V was cut by 1 base and J by 0 bases, with 11 bases left in between.

For the CDR3, the DNA is TGTGCCAGCAGATGGGACAGAGAGAACACTGAAGCTTTCTTT. Its translation: CASRWDRENTEAFF. The chain uses TRBV6-4 and TRBJ1-1; 7 nucleotides agree with TRBD1. V was clipped by 6 bases and J by 1 base; unmatched bases: 5. Per germline, CDR1 MRHNA and CDR2 SNTAGT. CDR3 length equals 14 residues.

CDR3 nucleotide sequence: TGTGCCTGGCTGGAGGGCTACTATGGCTACACCTTC. This codes for CAWLEGYYGYTF. The rearrangement uses TRBV30 and TRBJ1-2; D call uncertain. The V end was cut by 5 bases, the J end by 3 bases, with 10 bases between. This CDR3 comprises 12 residues. Germline CDR1 is GTSNPN and CDR2 is SVGIG (reference sequence). Full variable domain (remainder filled in from reference TRBV30 and TRBJ1-2): SQTIHQWPATLVQPVGSPLSLECTVEGTSNPNLYWYRQAAGRGLQLLFYSVGIGQISSEVPQNLSASRPQDRQFILSSKKLLLSDSGFYLCAWLEGYYGYTFGSGTRLTVV.

This chain connects TRBV6-2 or TRBV6-3 to TRBJ1-1, with 7 bases aligning to TRBD1. The germline gives CDR1 MNHEY, CDR2 SVGEGT. The junction had 7 bases not matched to a gene; V was cut back by 0 bases and J by 0 bases. The CDR3 is 17 residues long. This chain's CDR3 is CASSYSSLGQLNTEAFF. The CDR3 DNA follows: TGTGCCAGCAGTTACTCAAGCCTGGGACAGCTGAACACTGAAGCTTTCTTT.

The CDR3 protein is CASSQTSGGYYEQYV. The CDR3 coding sequence is TGTGCCAGCAGCCAGACTAGCGGGGGCTACTACGAGCAGTACGTC. The gene calls are TRBV2 and TRBJ2-7; 12 bases match TRBD2. Germline V gene sequence: CDR1 SNHLY, CDR2 FYNNEI. Trimming removed 6 bases from V and 3 bases from J; junction bases left unmatched: 6. CDR3 length: 15 residues.

This clone was counted many times. The chain links TRBV27 to TRBJ1-5, with TRBD1 matching 8 bases. Germline values: CDR1 MNHEY, CDR2 SMNVEV (reference sequence). The CDR3 spans 15 residues. With V trimmed by 5 bases and J by 5 bases, 8 bases remained unmatched. The DNA for the CDR3 is TGTGCCAGCAGTCCCGGTAGACAGGGGTATCAGCCCCAGCATTTT. It specifies CASSPGRQGYQPQHF.

Only one count was recorded for this clone. The V and J genes are TRBV6-4 and TRBJ1-4; no clear D. The V end was cut by 2 bases, the J end by 3 bases, with 10 bases between. Germline assignment: CDR1 MRHNA and CDR2 SNTAGT. CDR3 length: 15 amino acids. The CDR3 region has the DNA TGTGCCAGCAGTGACGGTAGCGGATCTAATGAAAAACTGTTTTTT. Its protein is CASSDGSGSNEKLFF.

The chain carries TRBV27 and TRBJ1-4, with 7 positions matching TRBD1. Trimming at V came to 3 bases and at J to 3 bases, leaving 4 bases not matched to a gene. This CDR3 is 15 amino acids long. The germline gives CDR1 MNHEY, CDR2 SMNVEV (reference sequence). Here the CDR3 DNA reads TGTGCCAGCAGTTTGTCCGGGACAGCTAATGAAAAACTGTTTTTT. Translating it yields CASSLSGTANEKLFF.

This rearrangement joins TRBV7-2 to TRBJ1-5, with unresolved D. The V end lost 5 bases, the J end lost 2 bases, and 13 bases lay between the germline ends. CDR1 is SGHTA, CDR2 FQGNSA, per germline. This CDR3 region has 15 residues. The CDR3 DNA reads TGTGCCAGCAGCCCCGGTCCGGTTGGCAATCAGCCCCAGCATTTT. Its translation is CASSPGPVGNQPQHF. The full variable domain, in which reference TRBV7-2 and TRBJ1-5 provide the parts outside the CDR3, is GAGVSQSPSNKVTEKGKDVELRCDPISGHTALYWYRQSLGQGLEFLIYFQGNSAPDKSGLPSDRFSAERTGGSVSTLTIQRTQQEDSAVYLCASSPGPVGNQPQHFGDGTRLSIL.

The V gene is TRBV6-2 or TRBV6-3, the J gene TRBJ1-2, with D hard to call. Trimming took off 2 bases at V and 3 bases at J, with 7 bases between the two ends. Germline V gene sequence: CDR1 MNHEY, CDR2 SVGEGT. The CDR3 spans 13 residues. The CDR3 DNA sequence: TGTGCCAGCAGTTACAGGGAAGACTATGGCTACACCTTC. Translation: CASSYREDYGYTF.

The CDR3 here is CASSARVGNTIYF. As DNA, the CDR3 is TGCGCCAGCAGTGCGAGGGTTGGAAACACCATATATTTT. The V gene is TRBV10-1, the J gene TRBJ1-3; D unresolved. Germline CDR1 WNHNN, CDR2 SYGVQD (reference sequence). V lost 4 bases and J lost 3, with 7 bases in between. The CDR3 spans 13 residues.

V and J are TRBV30 and TRBJ1-2; 7 bases match TRBD1. Per the germline V gene, CDR1 is GTSNPN and CDR2 is SVGIG (reference sequence). This CDR3 is built from 16 residues. The V gene end was trimmed by 2 bases and the J gene end by 8 bases; junction bases not matched to a gene: 17. Here the CDR3 DNA reads TGTGCCTGGAGTTCCCGGGACAGCTCAAATAGGGGGGGCTACACCTTC. It codes for CAWSSRDSSNRGGYTF.

The genes are TRBV4-1 and TRBJ1-2; tentative D call: TRBD1 (6 bases). Germline CDR1 is MGHRA and CDR2 is YSYEKL. V lost 1 base, J lost 1 base, and 10 bases lay in between. The CDR3 covers 15 residues. The CDR3: CASSQGQVDNYGYTF. The CDR3 DNA follows: TGCGCCAGCAGCCAAGGACAGGTGGATAACTATGGCTACACCTTC.

This clone was seen just once. The chain recombines TRBV20-1 with TRBJ1-1, with D possibly TRBD1 on 5 matching bases. The CDR3 consists of 14 residues. In germline, CDR1 is DFQATT, CDR2 SNEGSKA (reference sequence). V lost 3 bases and J lost 4, with 15 bases in between. CDR3 sequence (DNA): TGCAGTGCTAGTGTAGGGGCTCGGATCACTGAAGCTTTCTTT. It specifies CSASVGARITEAFF.

The chain is built from TRBV28 and TRBJ1-5, with 12 bases fitting TRBD1. The CDR3 extends over 15 amino acids. The trim removed 6 bases at V and 8 bases at J, leaving 8 bases unmatched. From germline, CDR1 is MDHEN and CDR2 SYDVKM. This CDR3 reads CASRRGTGGVKPQHF. As DNA, the CDR3 is TGTGCCAGCAGACGAGGGACAGGGGGCGTGAAGCCCCAGCATTTT.

The CDR3 here is CASSPQVGPRNNEQFF. CDR3 nucleotide sequence: TGTGCCAGCTCACCACAGGTAGGGCCCCGCAACAATGAGCAGTTCTTC. V and J are TRBV18 and TRBJ2-1; D gene uncertain. The CDR3 is made up of 16 amino acids. Germline CDR1 is KGHSH and CDR2 is LQKENI. V dropped 1 base and J dropped 5 bases, with 15 bases sitting between them.

This chain uses TRBV6-5 with TRBJ1-2; tentative D call: TRBD1 (6 bases). V was clipped by 8 bases and J by 4 bases, with 17 bases between them. Germline-derived CDR1 and CDR2 are MNHEY and SVGAGI. The CDR3 has 14 residues. The CDR3 DNA reads as TGTGCCAGCGGGGGGGCAGGGAAGACCTATGGCTACACCTTC. This encodes CASGGAGKTYGYTF.

V gene TRBV12-3 or TRBV12-4 combines with J gene TRBJ2-1, with D unresolved. The CDR3 is 12 residues long. V was cut by 5 bases and J by 8 bases, with 10 bases left in between. CDR3 sequence: CASSLYRDEQFF. CDR3 nucleotides: TGTGCCAGCAGTCTCTATCGGGATGAGCAGTTCTTC.

The chain recombines TRBV7-8 with TRBJ2-5; D is unresolved. CDR1 and CDR2 from the germline V gene are SGHVS and FQNEAQ. The CDR3 spans 11 residues. The V and J ends lost 5 bases and 3 bases respectively, with 4 bases between them. Here the CDR3 reads CASSPKETQYF. CDR3 sequence (DNA): TGTGCCAGCAGCCCTAAAGAGACCCAGTACTTC. The whole variable domain, remainder taken from reference TRBV7-8 and TRBJ2-5, is GAGVSQSPRYKVAKRGQDVALRCDPISGHVSLFWYQQALGQGPEFLTYFQNEAQLDKSGLPSDRFFAERPEGSVSTLKIQRTQQEDSAVYLCASSPKETQYFGPGTRLLVL.

The chain recombines TRBV14 with TRBJ1-4; tentatively, D is TRBD1 (6 bases). CDR1 is SGHDN, CDR2 FVKESK, per germline. The V end was cut by 6 bases, the J end by 8 bases, with 19 bases between. The CDR3 has 15 amino acids. The CDR3 is CASRSGTTVGEKLFF. Written as DNA, the CDR3 is TGTGCCAGCAGAAGTGGGACAACCGTTGGGGAAAAACTGTTTTTT. Supplemented by reference TRBV14 and TRBJ1-4, the full variable domain reads EAGVTQFPSHSVIEKGQTVTLRCDPISGHDNLYWYRRVMGKEIKFLLHFVKESKQDESGMPNNRFLAERTGGTYSTLKVQPAELEDSGVYFCASRSGTTVGEKLFFGSGTQLSVL.